The entry below describes one TCR beta chain. The antigen it recognizes is unknown. It has no much larger one-base neighbor in the sample; base qualities were not kept. Including the terminal cysteine and phenylalanine, the CDR3 comprises 13 residues. The only DNA kept is the CDR3, 39 bases in frame from the first base. CDR1 and CDR2 (GTSNPN, SVGIG) derive from the germline V gene (reference sequence). V is cut by 2 bases and J by 5 bases, and the space between the germline ends is 10 bases. This entry comes from a study of blood T cell repertoires in COVID-19 (TCRdb year 2020). Background on the whole study: Collaborator samples came from the United States, Italy and Spain and covered acute and convalescent phases of COVID-19. The prospective study material was composed of cDNA or gDNA derived from T cells, B-cell-depleted T cells, or PBMCs. The dataset comprised deeply sampled blood TCRbeta repertoires from subjects exposed to, actively infected with, or recovered from COVID-19. A freely available public database, intended as a resource for researchers studying the immune response to SARS-CoV-2, is where the repertoires were released. Samples were obtained from the ongoing ImmuneRACE study (first 160 participants) and from some 1,200 subjects provided by 6 global collaborators. Sample metadata almost always included a de-identified subject ID, COVID-19 status, age in years and sex. Where available, HLA class I and class II types were taken from metadata supplied by the sample provider and were not determined by assay-based typing. What the work shows at the level of the full study, not this receptor alone: Clinical and demographic metadata were provided uncurated, with the amount varying by source and participant.

In Seattle, one collaborating source enrolled patients while the infection was active and tracked those patients longitudinally over the course of disease. Each collaborating institution followed its own protocols to collect whole blood in K2EDTA tubes. For TCRbeta analysis, collaborator samples were shipped as frozen whole blood, as isolated PBMCs, or as DNA extracted from either sample type. TCRbeta CDR3 regions were amplified from genomic DNA by means of the immunoSEQ Assay, a bias-controlled multiplex PCR. The paper's data handling went like this. Nucleated cell counts per sample were estimated from amplification of reference gene primers within the assay. To quantify the absolute abundance of each unique TCRbeta CDR3 rearrangement, sequence reads were collapsed and filtered. For each sample, productive Simpson clonality was calculated as the square root of Simpson's diversity index across productive rearrangements. TCRdb provides this immuneACCESS table in a form limited to in-frame rearrangements. Some clones are lacking; in checked studies, under half of them reflect an unresolved V gene, and why the rest are absent is not known. Clone size and V and J calls were adopted from that table, with D and trimming inferred from the DNA. The sample table contains 150,000 or so clones; only one count was recorded for about 85% of them. In total, the top ten clones hold approximately 0.6% of the sample.

The rearranged chain carries TRBV30 and TRBJ1-5; a confident D gene designation cannot be given. The sequence derives from a man in his fifties or sixties with COVID-19, enrolled during active disease. Material for sequencing was peripheral blood. The nucleotide sequence is given as TGTGCCTGGAGTCCACAGAGATATCAGCCCCAGCATTTT. This is translated as CAWSPQRYQPQHF.